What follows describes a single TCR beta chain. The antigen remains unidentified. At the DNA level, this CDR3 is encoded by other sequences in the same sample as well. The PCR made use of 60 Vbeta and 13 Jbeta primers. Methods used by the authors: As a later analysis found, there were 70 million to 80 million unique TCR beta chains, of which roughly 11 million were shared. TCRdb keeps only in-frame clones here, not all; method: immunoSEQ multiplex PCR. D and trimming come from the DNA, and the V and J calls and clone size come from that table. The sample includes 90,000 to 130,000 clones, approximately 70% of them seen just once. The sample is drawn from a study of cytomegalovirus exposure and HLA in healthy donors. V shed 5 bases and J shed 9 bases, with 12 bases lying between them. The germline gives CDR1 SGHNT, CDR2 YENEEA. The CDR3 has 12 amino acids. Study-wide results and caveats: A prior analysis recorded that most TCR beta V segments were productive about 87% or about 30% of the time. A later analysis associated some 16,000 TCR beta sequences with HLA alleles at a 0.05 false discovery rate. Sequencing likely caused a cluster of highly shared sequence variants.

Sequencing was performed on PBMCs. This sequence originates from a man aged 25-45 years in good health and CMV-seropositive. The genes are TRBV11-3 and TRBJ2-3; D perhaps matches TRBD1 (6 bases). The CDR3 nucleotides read TGTGCCAGCAGCGGTACAGGGCCAACGCAGTATTTT. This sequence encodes CASSGTGPTQYF.